This T cell receptor beta chain derives from a study of blood T cells in healthy people across ages. Together with a sample-barcoded 5' primer, a J-beta primer mix was included in a second PCR lasting about 7 to 11 cycles. TCRdb passed the 5' RACE reads through MiXCR, listing each CDR3 protein once. The table includes around 1.7 million distinct CDR3 sequences, about 30% detected once. There are a few counts of this clonotype. The germline V gene has CDR1 SQVTM and CDR2 ANQGSEA. V lost 7 bases and J lost 0, with 10 bases in between. This CDR3 has 13 residues. Material for sequencing was blood. This TCR was recovered from a woman aged 25 to 39 in good health. This chain connects TRBV29-1 to TRBJ1-3; no firm D call. This CDR3 reads CSAPSLSGNTIYF. In DNA form, the CDR3 reads TGCAGCGCCCCGTCCCTCTCTGGAAACACCATATATTTT.